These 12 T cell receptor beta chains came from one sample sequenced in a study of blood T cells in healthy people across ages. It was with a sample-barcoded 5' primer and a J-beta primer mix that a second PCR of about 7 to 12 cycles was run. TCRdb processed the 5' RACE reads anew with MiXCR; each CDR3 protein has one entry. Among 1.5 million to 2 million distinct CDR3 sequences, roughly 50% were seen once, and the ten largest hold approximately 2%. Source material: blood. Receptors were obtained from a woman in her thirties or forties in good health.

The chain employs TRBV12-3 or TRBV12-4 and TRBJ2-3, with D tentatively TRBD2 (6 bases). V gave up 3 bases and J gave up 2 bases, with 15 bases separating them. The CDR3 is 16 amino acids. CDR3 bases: TGTGCCAGCAGTTTCCCGGGGGTGAGTAACACAGATACGCAGTATTTT. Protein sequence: CASSFPGVSNTDTQYF.

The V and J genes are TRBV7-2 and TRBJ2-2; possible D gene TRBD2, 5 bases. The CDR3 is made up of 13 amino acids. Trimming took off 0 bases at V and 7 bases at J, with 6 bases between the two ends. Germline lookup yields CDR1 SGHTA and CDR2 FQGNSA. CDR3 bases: TGTGCCAGCAGCTTAGCGGGAGACGGGGAGCTGTTTTTT. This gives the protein CASSLAGDGELFF.

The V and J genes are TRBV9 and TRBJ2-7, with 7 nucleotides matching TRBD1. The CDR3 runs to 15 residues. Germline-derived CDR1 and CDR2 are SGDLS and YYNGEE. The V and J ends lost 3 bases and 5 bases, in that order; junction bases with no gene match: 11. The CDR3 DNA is TGTGCCAGCAGCGACGGACCGCCTGACAGGGACGAGCAGTACTTC. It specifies CASSDGPPDRDEQYF.

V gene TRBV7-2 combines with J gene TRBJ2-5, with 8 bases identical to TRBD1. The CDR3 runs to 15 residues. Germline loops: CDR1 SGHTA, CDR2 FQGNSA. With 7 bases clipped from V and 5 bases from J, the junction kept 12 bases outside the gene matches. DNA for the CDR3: TGTGCCAGCATCCCCCAGGGGGCGGGCTGGGAGACCCAGTACTTC. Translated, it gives CASIPQGAGWETQYF. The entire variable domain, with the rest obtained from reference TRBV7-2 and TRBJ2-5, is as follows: GAGVSQSPSNKVTEKGKDVELRCDPISGHTALYWYRQSLGQGLEFLIYFQGNSAPDKSGLPSDRFSAERTGGSVSTLTIQRTQQEDSAVYLCASIPQGAGWETQYFGPGTRLLVL.

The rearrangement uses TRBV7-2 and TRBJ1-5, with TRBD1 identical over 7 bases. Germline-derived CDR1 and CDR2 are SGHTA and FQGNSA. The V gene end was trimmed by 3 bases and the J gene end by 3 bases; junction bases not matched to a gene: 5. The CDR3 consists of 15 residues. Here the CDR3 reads CASSLKTGANQPQHF. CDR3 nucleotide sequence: TGTGCCAGCAGCTTGAAAACAGGGGCCAATCAGCCCCAGCATTTT.

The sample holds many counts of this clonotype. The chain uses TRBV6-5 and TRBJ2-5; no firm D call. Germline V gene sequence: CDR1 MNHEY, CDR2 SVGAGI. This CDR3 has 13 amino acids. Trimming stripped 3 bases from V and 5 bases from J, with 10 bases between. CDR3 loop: CASSYGWLETQYF. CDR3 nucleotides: TGTGCCAGCAGTTATGGGTGGTTGGAGACCCAGTACTTC.

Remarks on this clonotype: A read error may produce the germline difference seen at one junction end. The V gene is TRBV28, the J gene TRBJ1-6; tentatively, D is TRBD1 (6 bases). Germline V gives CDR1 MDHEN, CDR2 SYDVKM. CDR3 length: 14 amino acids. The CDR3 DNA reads TGTGCCAGCACCGGACAGATAGACAATTCGCCCCTCCACTTT. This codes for CASTGQIDNSPLHF.

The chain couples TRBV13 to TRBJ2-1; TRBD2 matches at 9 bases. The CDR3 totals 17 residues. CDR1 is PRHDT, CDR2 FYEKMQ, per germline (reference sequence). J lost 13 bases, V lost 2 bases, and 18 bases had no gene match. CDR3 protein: CASSLLTSGPLQETQFF. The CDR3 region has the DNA TGTGCCAGCAGCTTACTAACTAGCGGGCCTCTACAAGAGACCCAGTTCTTC. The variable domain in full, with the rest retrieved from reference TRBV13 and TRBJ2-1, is AAGVIQSPRHLIKEKRETATLKCYPIPRHDTVYWYQQGPGQDPQFLISFYEKMQSDKGSIPDRFSAQQFSDYHSELNMSSLELGDSALYFCASSLLTSGPLQETQFFGPGTRLTVL.

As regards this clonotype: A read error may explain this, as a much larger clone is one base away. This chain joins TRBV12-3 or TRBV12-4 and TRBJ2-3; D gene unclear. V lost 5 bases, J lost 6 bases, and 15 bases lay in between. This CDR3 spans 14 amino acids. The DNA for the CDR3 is TGTGCCAGCAGTGTAGGCGGACCCTCGGATACGCAGTATTTT. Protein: CASSVGGPSDTQYF.

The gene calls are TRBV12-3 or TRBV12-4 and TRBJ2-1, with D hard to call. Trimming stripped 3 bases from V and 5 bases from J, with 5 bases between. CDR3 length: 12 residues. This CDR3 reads CASSFRNNEQFF. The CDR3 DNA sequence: TGTGCCAGCAGTTTCCGGAACAATGAGCAGTTCTTC.

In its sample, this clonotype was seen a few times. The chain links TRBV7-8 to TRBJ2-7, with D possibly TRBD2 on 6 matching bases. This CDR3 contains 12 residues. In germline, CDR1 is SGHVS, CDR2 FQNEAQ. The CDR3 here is CGVSSGPGEQYF. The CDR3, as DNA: TGTGGAGTGAGTAGCGGACCAGGCGAGCAGTACTTC.

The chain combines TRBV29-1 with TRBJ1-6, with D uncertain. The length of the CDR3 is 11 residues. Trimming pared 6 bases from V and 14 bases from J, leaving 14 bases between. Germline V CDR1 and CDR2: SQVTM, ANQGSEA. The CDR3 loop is CSVRDTDTLHF. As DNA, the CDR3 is TGCAGCGTGCGTGACACCGATACCCTCCACTTT.